The clone carrying this T cell receptor beta chain was counted between two and nine times. The source of the sample is a study of beta chain features in type 1 diabetes. This CDR3 has 14 amino acids. CDR1 is SGHRS, CDR2 YFSETQ, per germline. Between the trimmed V and J ends, which lost 4 bases and 4 bases, there was a span of 14 bases. Sequencing targeted expressed TCRB transcripts, as all isolated RNA had been reverse transcribed. Clones were sequenced by immunoSEQ multiplex PCR, and TCRdb holds only the in-frame ones, with some missing. This sample has hundreds of thousands of clones, with approximately 8.2% found just once.

The TCR sequence derives from a woman aged 18-35 years in good health. Sequencing used central memory CD4+ T cells from blood. The V gene is TRBV5-1, the J gene TRBJ2-5; no clear D gene. The CDR3 coding sequence is TGCGCCAGCAGCCCCGGCACTCTGAGAGAGACCCAGTACTTC. Its translation is CASSPGTLRETQYF.